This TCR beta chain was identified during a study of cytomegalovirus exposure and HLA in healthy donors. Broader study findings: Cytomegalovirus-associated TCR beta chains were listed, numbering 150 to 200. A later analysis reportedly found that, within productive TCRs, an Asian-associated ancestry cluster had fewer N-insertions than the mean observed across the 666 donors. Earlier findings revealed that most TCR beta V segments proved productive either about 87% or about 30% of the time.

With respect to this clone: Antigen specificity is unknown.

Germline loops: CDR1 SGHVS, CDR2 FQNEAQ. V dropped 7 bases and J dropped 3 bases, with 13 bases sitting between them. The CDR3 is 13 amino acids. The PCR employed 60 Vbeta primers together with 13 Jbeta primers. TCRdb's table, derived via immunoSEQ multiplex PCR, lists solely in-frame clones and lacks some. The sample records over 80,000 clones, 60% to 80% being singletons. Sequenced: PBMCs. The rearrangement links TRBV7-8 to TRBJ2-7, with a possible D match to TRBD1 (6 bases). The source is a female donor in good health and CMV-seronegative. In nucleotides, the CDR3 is TGTGCCAGCACCCTAGGGGGTCGCTACGAGCAGTACTTC. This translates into CASTLGGRYEQYF.